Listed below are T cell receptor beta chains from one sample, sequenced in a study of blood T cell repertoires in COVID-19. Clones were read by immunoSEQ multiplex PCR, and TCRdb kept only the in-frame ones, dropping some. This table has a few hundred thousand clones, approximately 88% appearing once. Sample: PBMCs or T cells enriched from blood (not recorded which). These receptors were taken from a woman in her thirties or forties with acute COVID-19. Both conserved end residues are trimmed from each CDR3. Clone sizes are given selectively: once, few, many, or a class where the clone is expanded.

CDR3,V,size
ASSRTGSGNTIY,TRBV5-6,few
ASSFPAVNTEAF,TRBV5-4,-
ASSGGGLDYNEQF,TRBV2,once
ATKKGGVNYGYT,TRBV25-1,-
AWSTPTGFYGYT,TRBV30,-
ASSLAKAASYNEQF,TRBV7-8,many
ASSWRDRSDQY,TRBV5-6,-
ASSKDEQGQATNTEAF,TRBV21-1,-
ASTQMTSGVNPF,TRBV2,-
ASSLGGPNNEQF,TRBV7-9,-
ATSVGGLETQY,TRBV24-1,-
ASSAASGVNYGYT,TRBV9,-
ASSPRAGNYGYT,TRBV7-2,once
ATSDPTINEQF,TRBV24-1,-
ASSEAGLASEQY,TRBV10-1,-
ASSSRYGYT,TRBV7-2,once
SVRDRGNQPQH,TRBV29-1,-
ASTGVFGYT,TRBV19,-
ASRGAGDYGYT,TRBV5-1,-
ASSTTGLVQPQH,TRBV6-2/TRBV6-3,-
ASSLDGIRGTDTQY,TRBV11-3,-
ASSPIGQTEQF,TRBV7-2,-
AWSVRGSSYNSPLH,TRBV30,-
ASSALRYNRTGSSNQPQH,TRBV10-1,-
ASSLTSGRGSDEQF,TRBV7-2,-
ASSEEWNQPQH,TRBV2,-